Listed here are 4 T cell receptor beta chains from one sample, sequenced in a study of cytomegalovirus exposure and HLA in healthy donors. PCR primers comprised 60 Vbeta and 13 Jbeta primers. Profiled with immunoSEQ multiplex PCR; TCRdb holds only in-frame clones, not every one. This sample carries around 210,000 clones, around 80% of them seen once, and the ten largest clones take under 0.6%. Sequenced material: PBMCs. These receptors originate from a boy aged 5-17 years in good health and CMV-seronegative.

J is TRBJ2-7 and V is TRBV14, with TRBD1 identical over 8 bases. The CDR3 totals 14 residues. Trimming cost V 4 bases and J 3 bases; bases outside gene matches: 5. Germline CDR1 and CDR2: SGHDN and FVKESK. The CDR3 spells CASSRTGTFYEQYF. The CDR3 DNA reads TGTGCCAGCAGCCGGACAGGGACCTTCTACGAGCAGTACTTC.

This chain joins TRBV10-2 and TRBJ1-5; the D is unclear. V was shortened by 6 bases and J by 0 bases, with 18 bases between the two germline ends. This CDR3 is 17 amino acids long. Per the germline V gene, CDR1 is WSHSY and CDR2 is SAAADI. For the CDR3, the DNA is TGCGCCAGCAGCTCCCACTCGACGCGGGTTAGCAATCAGCCCCAGCATTTT. It encodes CASSSHSTRVSNQPQHF.

This chain uses TRBV30 with TRBJ2-3; D uncertain. Trimming removed 8 bases from V and 0 bases from J, with 12 bases in between. The CDR3 extends over 13 amino acids. Germline assignment: CDR1 GTSNPN and CDR2 SVGIG (reference sequence). The CDR3 DNA reads TGTGCCGGTTACAGAACTAGCACAGATACGCAGTATTTT. Residues: CAGYRTSTDTQYF.

V and J are TRBV6-1 and TRBJ2-6; the D gene is possibly TRBD1 (5 bases). The V and J ends lost 2 bases and 0 bases respectively, with 14 bases between them. The CDR3 covers 18 residues. Germline V lookup: CDR1 MNHNS, CDR2 SASEGT. CDR3 DNA: TGTGCCAGCAGTGAAATGTCGCAGGGATACTCTGGGGCCAACGTCCTGACTTTC. Residues: CASSEMSQGYSGANVLTF.